Below, one T cell receptor beta chain is given with its context. This specimen comes from a study of shared clonotypes between healthy human individuals. With 4 bases clipped from V and 3 bases from J, the junction kept 9 bases outside the gene matches. Germline CDR1 and CDR2: SGDLS and YYNGEE. The CDR3 covers 18 residues. TCRdb's copy holds only in-frame clones and misses some; the assay was immunoSEQ multiplex PCR. The sample records some 530,000 clones, around 80% being singletons. The TCR originated in a woman between 35 and 50 years old in good health. Some clones in this sample may be carry-over from other donors' samples. The chain carries TRBV9 and TRBJ2-6; 11 positions agree with TRBD2. Sequences were obtained from PBMCs. The CDR3 loop is CASSLTSGSGDGANVLTF. The CDR3 region has the DNA TGTGCCAGCAGCTTAACTAGCGGGAGTGGTGATGGGGCCAACGTCCTGACTTTC.